These 21 T cell receptor beta chains were sequenced from one sample in a study of T cells in Graves' hyperthyroidism and ophthalmopathy. RNA transcripts gave rise to amplified TCR beta CDR3 regions. The HTBI set primed first-round TCR CDR3 RT-PCR. TCRdb re-analysed the multiplex PCR reads in MiXCR, keeping a single row per CDR3 protein. The sample has 360,000 or so distinct CDR3 sequences; 13% to 15% are singletons. What was sequenced was blood. The receptors were sampled from a woman aged 55 to 70 with Graves' ophthalmopathy.

The chain has TRBV12-3 or TRBV12-4 and TRBJ2-1, with TRBD2 matching 10 bases. After removal of 1 base from V and 9 bases from J, the junction contained 6 bases not matched to a gene. The CDR3 length is 15 residues. This chain's CDR3 is CASSLVSGRVSEQFF. The CDR3 coding sequence is TGTGCCAGCAGTTTAGTGAGCGGGAGGGTAAGTGAGCAGTTCTTC.

This clonotype has a count of ten or more. The J gene is TRBJ1-1, the V gene TRBV3-1; no clear D. This CDR3 has 11 residues. The germline gives CDR1 LGHDT, CDR2 YNNKEL (reference sequence). V gave up 2 bases and J gave up 8 bases, with 6 bases separating them. The CDR3 spells CASSQSQEAFF. Here the CDR3 DNA reads TGTGCCAGCAGCCAATCCCAGGAAGCTTTCTTT.

The table lists this clonotype with many counts. This sequence joins TRBV4-1 and TRBJ2-7, with TRBD1 matching over 10 bases. The V gene end was trimmed by 4 bases and the J gene end by 2 bases; junction bases not matched to a gene: 5. The germline CDR1 and CDR2 sequences are MGHRA and YSYEKL. The CDR3 contains 15 residues. The CDR3 sequence is CASSPEDRGTYEQYF. CDR3 bases: TGCGCCAGCAGCCCGGAGGACAGGGGGACCTACGAGCAGTACTTC.

At least ten counts were recorded for this clonotype. This sequence joins TRBV5-1 and TRBJ1-2; a weak D match, TRBD1 (5 bases). The CDR3 contains 14 residues. V lost 2 bases, J lost 0 bases, and 8 bases lay in between. CDR1 and CDR2 (germline): SGHRS, YFSETQ. As DNA, the CDR3 is TGCGCCAGCAGCTTAACGGGGCCTAACTATGGCTACACCTTC. Translated: CASSLTGPNYGYTF.

This clonotype turned up a few times. The rearrangement uses TRBV30 and TRBJ1-4; perhaps TRBD1 as D (6 bases). V shed 0 bases and J shed 6 bases, with 11 bases lying between them. The CDR3 sequence is 14 residues long. Looked up from germline, CDR1 is GTSNPN and CDR2 is SVGIG (reference sequence). CDR3 residues: CAWSVGGADEKLFF. Here the CDR3 DNA reads TGTGCCTGGAGTGTGGGGGGGGCGGATGAAAAACTGTTTTTT.

This clonotype came up many times. The chain uses TRBV11-2 and TRBJ2-1, with TRBD1 identical over 7 bases. CDR1 is SGHAT and CDR2 is FQNNGV in the germline V gene. V shed 8 bases and J 1 base; nucleotides not matched to a gene: 5. The CDR3 length is 14 residues. This CDR3 reads CASGGQRSYNEQFF. The CDR3 DNA is TGTGCCAGCGGGGGACAGAGATCCTACAATGAGCAGTTCTTC.

This rearrangement joins TRBV7-7 to TRBJ2-1; D not resolved. CDR3 length equals 13 residues. Germline CDR1 and CDR2: SSHAT and FNYEAQ (reference sequence). V was shortened by 1 base and J by 8 bases, with 9 bases between the two germline ends. CDR3 nucleotides: TGTGCCAGCAGCTTAGGAGGATACGATGAGCAGTTCTTC. Residues: CASSLGGYDEQFF.

The table lists this clonotype with many counts. The J gene is TRBJ2-7, the V gene TRBV4-1, with 10 positions matching TRBD2. In germline, CDR1 is MGHRA, CDR2 YSYEKL. The junction had 11 bases not matched to a gene; V was cut back by 1 base and J by 2 bases. The CDR3 length is 18 residues. CDR3 region: CASSQVSVGTSVAYEQYF. The CDR3, as DNA: TGCGCCAGCAGCCAAGTTTCTGTAGGGACTAGCGTGGCCTACGAGCAGTACTTC.

The chain joins TRBV7-9 to TRBJ2-5; 9 bases are a match to TRBD2. In germline, CDR1 is SEHNR, CDR2 FQNEAQ (reference sequence). V was pared by 5 bases and J by 4 bases, with 14 bases of the junction left unmatched. The CDR3 has 17 residues. CDR3 sequence reads: CASSLGDSGSTRETQYF. The CDR3 bases are TGTGCCAGCAGCCTCGGGGATAGCGGGAGTACCCGAGAGACCCAGTACTTC.

This clonotype was observed many times. The rearrangement links TRBV3-1 to TRBJ1-4; 8 bases map to TRBD1. Germline V lookup: CDR1 LGHDT, CDR2 YNNKEL (reference sequence). CDR3 length: 16 amino acids. V shed 1 base and J 8 bases; nucleotides not matched to a gene: 9. CDR3 in DNA: TGTGCCAGCAGCCAAGTAAGAGGACAGGGCGGCGAAAAACTGTTTTTT. Amino acids: CASSQVRGQGGEKLFF.

This sequence joins TRBV27 and TRBJ2-7; 11 positions agree with TRBD2. Germline V CDR1 and CDR2: MNHEY, SMNVEV (reference sequence). Trimming removed 5 bases from V and 3 bases from J; junction bases left unmatched: 6. This CDR3 is 15 amino acids long. The CDR3 nucleotides read TGTGCCAGCAGTCAACGACTAGCGGGATTCTACGAGCAGTACTTC. This sequence encodes CASSQRLAGFYEQYF.

This clonotype was detected many times. The genes are TRBV12-3 or TRBV12-4 and TRBJ2-5; 8 bases align to TRBD2. The CDR3 runs to 13 residues. Trimming took 5 bases from V and 5 from J; bases not matched to a gene: 4. The CDR3 reads CASSPPSGETQYF. The CDR3 bases are TGTGCCAGCAGTCCCCCTAGCGGGGAGACCCAGTACTTC.

This clonotype was seen many times. The chain couples TRBV12-3 or TRBV12-4 to TRBJ2-1, with D perhaps TRBD2 (6 bases). This CDR3 region has 15 residues. The ends were cut back, 6 bases at V and 3 bases at J, with 15 bases in the middle. The DNA of the CDR3 is TGTGCCAGCAGCGTCGGGGGTTTGGGCTACAATGAGCAGTTCTTC. Translated: CASSVGGLGYNEQFF.

CDR3 nucleotides: TGCGCCAGCAGCTTGGACGCGAACACCGGGGAGCTGTTTTTT. Protein sequence: CASSLDANTGELFF. The chain carries TRBV5-1 and TRBJ2-2; D unclear. Looked up from germline, CDR1 is SGHRS and CDR2 is YFSETQ. The length of the CDR3 is 14 residues. Trimming shortened V by 0 bases and J by 0 bases, and 3 bases separated the two germline ends. The full variable domain, in which reference TRBV5-1 and TRBJ2-2 provide the parts outside the CDR3, is KAGVTQTPRYLIKTRGQQVTLSCSPISGHRSVSWYQQTPGQGLQFLFEYFSETQRNKGNFPGRFSGRQFSNSRSEMNVSTLELGDSALYLCASSLDANTGELFFGEGSRLTVL.

This clonotype showed up just a few times. The chain joins TRBV20-1 to TRBJ2-1; D not certain. Trimming shortened V by 3 bases and J by 5 bases, and 8 bases separated the two germline ends. The V gene's germline CDR1 is DFQATT and CDR2 SNEGSKA (reference sequence). The CDR3 is made up of 12 amino acids. The chain's CDR3 is CSARSTHNEQFF. The CDR3 nucleotides read TGCAGTGCTAGGTCCACCCACAATGAGCAGTTCTTC.

The chain carries TRBV18 and TRBJ2-1; D not resolved. The V gene's germline CDR1 is KGHSH and CDR2 LQKENI. CDR3 length: 13 residues. The V end lost 3 bases, the J end lost 8 bases, and 11 bases lay between the germline ends. The chain's CDR3 is CASSPTVIDEQFF. The CDR3 DNA sequence: TGTGCCAGCTCACCCACGGTCATCGATGAGCAGTTCTTC.

This clonotype has ten or more counts. The chain recombines TRBV27 with TRBJ2-7; unclear D gene. There are 12 residues in the CDR3. Germline CDR1 MNHEY, CDR2 SMNVEV (reference sequence). Trimming left V 4 bases short and J 6 bases short, with 10 bases between. Here the CDR3 DNA reads TGTGCCAGCAGTTCGGTATATGGCGAGCAGTACTTC. Its protein is CASSSVYGEQYF.

The chain recombines TRBV9 with TRBJ2-1; D remains ambiguous. Trimming removed 4 bases at V and 2 bases at J, with 19 bases between. Looked up from germline, CDR1 is SGDLS and CDR2 is YYNGEE. This CDR3 contains 17 residues. CDR3 sequence (DNA): TGTGCCAGCAGCACCCCCCCTGATAGCACCCCCTACAATGAGCAGTTCTTC. It specifies CASSTPPDSTPYNEQFF.

This clonotype was seen repeatedly, ten times or more. This CDR3 is CASSPIEGQIEQFF. CDR3 nucleotide sequence: TGTGCCAGCAGCCCAATAGAGGGCCAGATTGAGCAGTTCTTC. The V call is TRBV6-1, the J call TRBJ2-1; the D gene is possibly TRBD2 (5 bases). Trimming stripped 6 bases from V and 9 bases from J, with 18 bases between. There are 14 residues in the CDR3. Germline V CDR1 and CDR2: MNHNS, SASEGT.

The chain links TRBV20-1 to TRBJ1-1, with D hard to call. CDR1 DFQATT and CDR2 SNEGSKA come from the germline V gene (reference sequence). Trimming shortened V by 6 bases and J by 1 base, and 15 bases separated the two germline ends. The CDR3 extends over 14 amino acids. CDR3 in amino acids: CSAPEGRRNTEAFF. The CDR3 DNA sequence: TGCAGTGCGCCTGAGGGAAGAAGGAACACTGAAGCTTTCTTT.

The chain recombines TRBV19 with TRBJ1-6, with D maybe TRBD1 (5 bases). This CDR3 is 12 amino acids long. Germline V gene sequence: CDR1 LNHDA, CDR2 SQIVND (reference sequence). Trimming pared 9 bases from V and 9 bases from J, leaving 12 bases between. CDR3 amino acids: CASQSGGSPLHF. CDR3 DNA sequence: TGTGCCAGCCAGTCTGGGGGTTCACCCCTCCACTTT.